These 17 T cell receptor beta chains were all obtained from the same sample, sequenced in a study of blood T cells in healthy people across ages. A second PCR of roughly 6 to 12 cycles used a sample-barcoded 5' primer and a J-beta primer mix. Via MiXCR, TCRdb re-called the 5' RACE reads, giving one row per CDR3 protein. The sample holds around 1,800,000 distinct CDR3 sequences, approximately 39% seen once. The sequenced material came from blood. The source of these receptors is a human donor in good health.

This clonotype showed up just a few times. This sequence joins TRBV14 and TRBJ1-1; no reliable D call. The CDR3 runs to 13 residues. Germline V lookup: CDR1 SGHDN, CDR2 FVKESK. The V and J ends lost 6 bases and 7 bases respectively, with 15 bases between them. Here the CDR3 reads CASRPDMAFEAFF. The CDR3 nucleotides are TGTGCCAGCAGGCCCGATATGGCATTTGAAGCTTTCTTT.

Only a few counts were recorded for this clonotype. This rearrangement joins TRBV20-1 to TRBJ2-1; TRBD1 might be the D (5 bases). The CDR3 is 15 amino acids. V was clipped by 2 bases and J by 4 bases, with 15 bases between them. Germline V gene lookup returns CDR1 DFQATT and CDR2 SNEGSKA (reference sequence). The CDR3 nucleotides are TGCAGTGCTAGACCTAGGGGTAACCCTTACAATGAGCAGTTCTTC. The encoded protein is CSARPRGNPYNEQFF.

This clonotype was detected ten times or more. The chain uses TRBV20-1 and TRBJ1-5; 7 nucleotides match TRBD1. The CDR3 loop spans 14 amino acids. The V and J ends lost 0 bases and 4 bases, in that order; junction bases with no gene match: 3. CDR1 is DFQATT, CDR2 SNEGSKA, per germline (reference sequence). The DNA of the CDR3 is TGCAGTGCTAGAGATCTCAGGGGGAATCAGCCCCAGCATTTT. This encodes CSARDLRGNQPQHF.

The J gene is TRBJ2-1, the V gene TRBV14; D ambiguous. V lost 4 bases to trimming and J lost 15 bases, with 16 bases between them. The CDR3 totals 12 residues. Germline CDR1 is SGHDN and CDR2 is FVKESK. CDR3 in DNA: TGTGCCAGCAGCCTACATGGGCCTCACCCGTTCTTC. It is translated as CASSLHGPHPFF. Using reference TRBV14 and TRBJ2-1 for the parts outside the CDR3, the full variable domain is EAGVTQFPSHSVIEKGQTVTLRCDPISGHDNLYWYRRVMGKEIKFLLHFVKESKQDESGMPNNRFLAERTGGTYSTLKVQPAELEDSGVYFCASSLHGPHPFFGPGTRLTVL.

This clonotype appeared a single time. J is TRBJ1-6 and V is TRBV3-1, with 7 bases fitting TRBD1. The CDR3 loop spans 16 amino acids. After removal of 4 bases from V and 9 bases from J, the junction contained 12 bases not matched to a gene. Germline V gene lookup returns CDR1 LGHDT and CDR2 YNNKEL (reference sequence). The CDR3 DNA reads TGTGCCAGCAGCCCACTTGGGACAGCGGGGGGTTCACCCCTCCACTTT. This encodes CASSPLGTAGGSPLHF.

CDR3 region: CASSSRPLETQYF. The DNA for the CDR3 is TGTGCCAGCAGTTCGCGGCCCTTGGAGACGCAGTATTTT. V usage is TRBV28 and J usage is TRBJ2-3, with D hard to call. The germline CDR1 and CDR2 sequences are MDHEN and SYDVKM. V gave up 4 bases and J gave up 9 bases, with 14 bases separating them. CDR3 length: 13 residues.

This clonotype was counted only a few times. The rearrangement links TRBV10-3 to TRBJ2-1; 8 nucleotides line up with TRBD1. This CDR3 has 15 residues. The V and J ends lost 5 bases and 0 bases, in that order; junction bases with no gene match: 3. CDR1 and CDR2 (germline): ENHRY, SYGVKD. CDR3 sequence (DNA): TGTGCCATCAGTCCCACAGGGGGCTCCTACAATGAGCAGTTCTTC. This codes for CAISPTGGSYNEQFF.

The chain combines TRBV15 with TRBJ2-1; the D gene is possibly TRBD2 (6 bases). V lost 0 bases to trimming and J lost 12 bases, with 12 bases between them. CDR3 length equals 13 residues. Germline V gene data show CDR1 as LNHNV and CDR2 as YYDKDF (reference sequence). The CDR3: CATSRDAGRGQFF. The CDR3 coding sequence is TGTGCCACCAGCAGAGATGCGGGGCGGGGGCAGTTCTTC.

The chain is built from TRBV7-3 and TRBJ1-1; D is perhaps TRBD1 (5 bases). CDR3 size: 15 residues. Trimming shortened V by 2 bases and J by 1 base, and 11 bases separated the two germline ends. The germline gives CDR1 SGHTA, CDR2 FQGTGA. The CDR3 coding sequence is TGTGCCAGCAGCTTATTCGGGGGAGAGAACACTGAAGCTTTCTTT. It codes for CASSLFGGENTEAFF.

The genes are TRBV11-3 and TRBJ2-3, with 12 positions matching TRBD2. The germline gives CDR1 SGHNT, CDR2 YENEEA. V lost 3 bases, J lost 3 bases, and 4 bases stayed unmatched. CDR3 length: 16 amino acids. The DNA of the CDR3 is TGTGCCAGCAGCTTCGGACTAGCGGGGACGACAGATACGCAGTATTTT. Residues: CASSFGLAGTTDTQYF.

The V call is TRBV7-2, the J call TRBJ1-2, with TRBD1 matching 8 bases. CDR1 is SGHTA, CDR2 FQGNSA, per germline. CDR3 length: 15 amino acids. The trim removed 5 bases at V and 5 bases at J, leaving 10 bases unmatched. The CDR3 reads CASSREPRGRYGYTF. As DNA, the CDR3 is TGTGCCAGCAGCCGTGAACCCAGGGGGCGTTATGGCTACACCTTC.

With regard to this clonotype: At one boundary the junction diverges from the germline segment, which might be a read error. The CDR3 DNA reads as TGTGCCAGCACCTTAATGGGTCTAGCGGGAATTCAAGAGACCCAGTACTTC. This sequence encodes CASTLMGLAGIQETQYF. This sequence joins TRBV7-2 and TRBJ2-5; TRBD2 agrees at 9 bases. The CDR3 spans 17 residues. CDR1 SGHTA and CDR2 FQGNSA come from the germline V gene. Full variable domain (rest looked up from reference TRBV7-2 and TRBJ2-5): GAGVSQSPSNKVTEKGKDVELRCDPISGHTALYWYRQSLGQGLEFLIYFQGNSAPDKSGLPSDRFSAERTGGSVSTLTIQRTQQEDSAVYLCASTLMGLAGIQETQYFGPGTRLLVL.

This sequence joins TRBV7-9 and TRBJ2-2, with 9 bases that match TRBD2. CDR1 SEHNR and CDR2 FQNEAQ come from the germline V gene (reference sequence). The CDR3 has 16 amino acids. V was pared by 4 bases and J by 3 bases, with 6 bases of the junction left unmatched. CDR3 sequence reads: CASSSSSGKYTGELFF. As DNA, the CDR3 is TGTGCCAGCAGCTCCTCTAGCGGGAAATACACCGGGGAGCTGTTTTTT.

This clonotype has a handful of counts. The chain employs TRBV12-5 and TRBJ1-2; D is possibly TRBD1 (5 bases). V lost 0 bases and J 6 bases, leaving 14 bases between the germline ends. Germline CDR1 LGHNT, CDR2 FRNRAP. The CDR3 extends over 15 amino acids. This CDR3 is CASGLVGRVFDGYTF. CDR3 DNA: TGTGCTAGTGGTTTGGTTGGCAGGGTTTTTGATGGCTACACCTTC.

This chain joins TRBV28 and TRBJ2-7, with 11 bases aligning to TRBD1. This CDR3 region has 16 residues. Germline lookup yields CDR1 MDHEN and CDR2 SYDVKM. V shed 6 bases and J 1 base; nucleotides not matched to a gene: 8. This CDR3 is CASRTPGQGVSYEQYF. The CDR3 coding sequence is TGTGCCAGCAGGACTCCGGGACAGGGGGTATCCTACGAGCAGTACTTC.

This clonotype was seen only a few times. The V gene is TRBV10-2, the J gene TRBJ2-5; 7 nucleotides align to TRBD2. V lost 3 bases, J lost 4 bases, and 5 bases stayed unmatched. There are 14 residues in the CDR3. Germline CDR1 and CDR2: WSHSY and SAAADI. In DNA, the CDR3 is TGCGCCAGCAGTGAAGGACTAGTGGGAGAGACCCAGTACTTC. This translates into CASSEGLVGETQYF.

This clonotype has a handful of counts. The rearrangement uses TRBV7-2 and TRBJ2-1; 8 nucleotides line up with TRBD2. Trimming at V came to 5 bases and at J to 10 bases, leaving 13 bases not matched to a gene. Germline V CDR1 and CDR2: SGHTA, FQGNSA. The CDR3 covers 15 residues. CDR3 in DNA: TGTGCCAGCAGCCTCGGGGGGGCGGTCCGGGGGGAGCAGTTCTTC. Protein sequence: CASSLGGAVRGEQFF.